This T cell receptor (beta chain) is drawn from a study of early T cells in non-severe SARS-CoV-2 infection. V was pared by 6 bases and J by 2 bases, with 16 bases between. The CDR3 is made up of 14 amino acids. CDR1 and CDR2 (germline): SQVTM, ANQGSEA. TCRdb fed the 5' RACE reads into MiXCR, producing one record per CDR3 protein. Found here are over 35,000 distinct CDR3 sequences, about 5.7% of them singletons; the top ten hold less than 25%. The gene calls are TRBV29-1 and TRBJ2-5; possible D gene TRBD2, 7 bases. The receptor was derived from an adult who was a healthcare worker with PCR-confirmed SARS-CoV-2 infection or an uninfected control (not recorded which). The sequencing here drew on whole blood, taken at baseline. CDR3 region: CSVDPKGGQETQYF. For the CDR3, the DNA is TGCAGCGTCGATCCGAAGGGGGGGCAAGAGACCCAGTACTTC. The full variable domain, completed using reference TRBV29-1 and TRBJ2-5, is SAVISQKPSRDICQRGTSLTIQCQVDSQVTMMFWYRQQPGQSLTLIATANQGSEATYESGFVIDKFPISRPNLTFSTLTVSNMSPEDSSIYLCSVDPKGGQETQYFGPGTRLLVL.